The clone carrying this TCR beta chain appeared a single time. As yet, its antigen is unknown. Cyclophosphamide on days +3 and +4 followed busulfan-fludarabine conditioning and a marrow graft. This entry is derived from a study of T cells after posttransplantation cyclophosphamide. General study findings and limits: Later post-transplant blood repertoires were often dominated by donor CD8+ memory clones. Skin or GI-infiltrating T cells shared few TRB sequences with blood. After PTCy, TRB diversity resembled that of CNI/methotrexate controls.

TCRdb's table, derived via immunoSEQ multiplex PCR, lists solely in-frame clones and lacks some. Seen here are roughly 20,000 clones, approximately 90% observed once, and the top ten hold around 6.6%. The V gene's germline CDR1 is KGHSH and CDR2 LQKENI. There are 16 residues in the CDR3. Trimming removed 3 bases from V and 7 bases from J; junction bases left unmatched: 10. The chain employs TRBV18 and TRBJ2-7; TRBD2 matches at 12 bases. This receptor was obtained from a female patient in her forties who received an allogeneic stem cell transplant from a related donor, was CMV-positive, and had no GVHD. Some T cells may be supplied by the graft donor. This specimen was PBMCs, taken after allogeneic stem cell transplant with posttransplant cyclophosphamide. The CDR3 bases are TGTGCCAGCTCACCGGAACTAGCGGGGGGACGGGGGGAGCAGTACTTC. Protein sequence: CASSPELAGGRGEQYF. Filled out from reference TRBV18 and TRBJ2-7, the complete variable domain reads NAGVMQNPRHLVRRRGQEARLRCSPMKGHSHVYWYRQLPEEGLKFMVYLQKENIIDESGMPKERFSAEFPKEGPSILRIQQVVRGDSAAYFCASSPELAGGRGEQYFGPGTRLTVT.